The rows below give T cell receptor beta chains drawn from one sample of a study of blood T cell repertoires in COVID-19. Sequencing used immunoSEQ multiplex PCR; TCRdb keeps in-frame clones, though not all of them. The table shows around 440,000 clones, with about 91% occurring only once. Sequencing was carried out using peripheral blood. These receptors all stem from a woman in her forties or fifties with COVID-19, enrolled during active disease. Each CDR3 is given with its conserved first and last residue. The D gene is left open where the match is weak. The size field is filled for only some rows; it gives once, few, many or a size class.

abundance	v_gene	d_gene	j_gene	CDR3nt	CDR3aa
.	TRBV30	TRBD1	TRBJ1-2	TGTGCCTGGACTGGGACAGGGCCCACCGGGGGCTACACCTTC	CAWTGTGPTGGYTF
.	TRBV16	TRBD1	TRBJ1-2	TGTGCCAGCAGCCAATACGGACAGGGGAGAGGCTACACCTTC	CASSQYGQGRGYTF
.	TRBV3-1/TRBV3-2	.	TRBJ2-7	TGTGCCAGCAGCCCTCAGGGCCACGAGCAGTACTTC	CASSPQGHEQYF
.	TRBV18	TRBD1	TRBJ1-5	TGTGCCAGCTCACCCTCGGACAGGGGGGACAATCAGCCCCAGCATTTT	CASSPSDRGDNQPQHF
once	TRBV29-1	TRBD1	TRBJ2-7	TGCAGCGTTGAAGACGGACAGGGGGCGTACGAGCAGTACTTC	CSVEDGQGAYEQYF
.	TRBV5-4	TRBD1	TRBJ2-7	TGTGCCAGCAGCCTTAACACAGGGGCCTACGAGCAGTACTTC	CASSLNTGAYEQYF
.	TRBV9	.	TRBJ1-4	TGTGCCAGCAGCGTAGGGCCTAATGAAAAACTGTTTTTT	CASSVGPNEKLFF
.	TRBV2	TRBD2	TRBJ2-7	TGTGCCAGCAGTTACCTAGCGGGGGGAGCTCGGGAGCAGTACTTC	CASSYLAGGAREQYF
.	TRBV19	.	TRBJ1-3	TGTGCCAGTAGTTGGGGACAAGTAAACACCATATATTTT	CASSWGQVNTIYF
.	TRBV5-1	.	TRBJ2-6	TGCGCCAGCAGCCTGGGTAGTGGGGCCAACGTCCTGACTTTC	CASSLGSGANVLTF
.	TRBV27	.	TRBJ1-2	TGTGCCAGCAGTTTATCGGCCTCCTTCTATGGCTACACCTTC	CASSLSASFYGYTF
.	TRBV4-1	TRBD2	TRBJ2-1	TGCGCCAGCAGCCCAAAGGCCTATAGCGGGGGGGCCGAAGAGCAGTTCTTC	CASSPKAYSGGAEEQFF
.	TRBV20-1	.	TRBJ2-1	TGCAGTGCTAGTCCCACAGGGCGTCCCTACAATGAGCAGTTCTTC	CSASPTGRPYNEQFF
.	TRBV6-1	.	TRBJ2-7	TGTGCCAGCAGTGAAGTCGCAGGGTTCTACGAGCAGTACTTC	CASSEVAGFYEQYF
few	TRBV4-1	.	TRBJ1-4	TGCGCCAGCAGCCAATTGTGGGGGAGGGGAGGGTTCGCTAATGAAAAACTGTTTTTT	CASSQLWGRGGFANEKLFF
.	TRBV4-1	.	TRBJ2-6	TGCGCCAGCAGAGCAATCTTAAGAGGGATCCAATCTGGGGCCAACGTCCTGACTTTC	CASRAILRGIQSGANVLTF
once	TRBV7-8	.	TRBJ1-1	TGTGCCAGCAGCTTAGCGAGTTGGAGGGACACTGAAGCTTTCTTT	CASSLASWRDTEAFF
.	TRBV7-8	.	TRBJ2-7	TGTGCCAGCAGCTTAGTAAGGGCGGGGAGCTCCTACGAGCAGTACTTC	CASSLVRAGSSYEQYF
.	TRBV7-2	.	TRBJ1-1	TGTGCCAGCAGCTCCTCGACAGGCTCGAACACTGAAGCTTTCTTT	CASSSSTGSNTEAFF
.	TRBV6-2/TRBV6-3	.	TRBJ1-6	TGTGCCAGCAGTTACGGGGCTGATCATTCACCCCTCCACTTT	CASSYGADHSPLHF
.	TRBV19	TRBD1	TRBJ1-2	TGTGCCAGTCTCACCACCGGGACAGTTAACTATGGCTACACCTTC	CASLTTGTVNYGYTF
.	TRBV12-3/TRBV12-4	.	TRBJ1-4	TGTGCCAGCAGTCCTGTCCTTAATGAAAAACTGTTTTTT	CASSPVLNEKLFF
.	TRBV4-1	.	TRBJ1-4	TGCGCCAGCAGCCTAGTAAATGAAAAACTGTTTTTT	CASSLVNEKLFF
once	TRBV9	.	TRBJ2-1	TGTGCCAGCAGCGTAGGGGGGCAAGGCAATGAGCAGTTCTTC	CASSVGGQGNEQFF
.	TRBV10-3	.	TRBJ1-6	TGTGCCATCAGCGAAACCCCCTTACAGGGCCGAAATTCACCCCTCCACTTT	CAISETPLQGRNSPLHF
.	TRBV24-1	.	TRBJ2-3	TGTGCCACCGCGGCTGTAGATACGCAGTATTTT	CATAAVDTQYF
.	TRBV27	.	TRBJ2-1	TGTGCCAGCAGACGCAGGGGACCGCACAATGAGCAGTTCTTC	CASRRRGPHNEQFF
.	TRBV18	.	TRBJ1-1	TGTGCCAGCTCACCGGGACCGGGGGACACTGAAGCTTTCTTT	CASSPGPGDTEAFF
.	TRBV19	.	TRBJ2-7	TGTGCCAGTAGTATAGATCTCAGATACGAGCAGTACTTC	CASSIDLRYEQYF
.	TRBV18	.	TRBJ2-2	TGTGCCAGCTCACCTGGGGCAGGGCCCAGCACCGGGGAGCTGTTTTTT	CASSPGAGPSTGELFF
.	TRBV3-1/TRBV3-2	.	TRBJ1-2	TGTGCCAGCAGCCAAGGGCCACAGGGTGACTATGGCTACACCTTC	CASSQGPQGDYGYTF
.	TRBV5-1	TRBD1	TRBJ1-6	TGCGCCAGCAGCTTGCAGGGGGCGGATAATTCACCCCTCCACTTT	CASSLQGADNSPLHF
.	TRBV9	.	TRBJ1-5	TGTGCCAGCGGGTGGGGGGGCGACAATCAGCCCCAGCATTTT	CASGWGGDNQPQHF
.	TRBV29-1	TRBD1	TRBJ1-2	TGCAGCGCCGGACAGGGGGGTGGCTACACCTTC	CSAGQGGGYTF